Below, one T cell receptor beta chain is given with its context. What it recognizes is unknown. The identical CDR3 is also encoded by other nucleotide sequences in the sample. The CDR3 is 16 amino acids. CDR1 and CDR2 (germline): WSHSY, SAAADI. With 2 bases removed from V and 0 bases from J, the gap between germline ends came to 11 bases. Clones were read by immunoSEQ multiplex PCR, and TCRdb kept only the in-frame ones, dropping some. The data show a few hundred thousand clones, with less than 75% seen just once and 8.5% to 12% held by the top ten. This record comes from a study of shared clonotypes between healthy human individuals. Study-level points and caveats: Generation probability values for non-shared clonotypes were lower than those for clonotypes shared by all four donors.

The V gene is TRBV10-2, the J gene TRBJ1-3; D may be TRBD1 (6 bases). The clonotype originates from a man aged 25 to 45 in good health. Sequenced material: memory CD4+ T cells sorted from blood. Subset described: CD45RA-negative fraction. CDR3 amino acids: CASSEHGTPSGNTIYF. CDR3 sequence (DNA): TGCGCCAGCAGTGAGCACGGGACACCCTCTGGAAACACCATATATTTT.